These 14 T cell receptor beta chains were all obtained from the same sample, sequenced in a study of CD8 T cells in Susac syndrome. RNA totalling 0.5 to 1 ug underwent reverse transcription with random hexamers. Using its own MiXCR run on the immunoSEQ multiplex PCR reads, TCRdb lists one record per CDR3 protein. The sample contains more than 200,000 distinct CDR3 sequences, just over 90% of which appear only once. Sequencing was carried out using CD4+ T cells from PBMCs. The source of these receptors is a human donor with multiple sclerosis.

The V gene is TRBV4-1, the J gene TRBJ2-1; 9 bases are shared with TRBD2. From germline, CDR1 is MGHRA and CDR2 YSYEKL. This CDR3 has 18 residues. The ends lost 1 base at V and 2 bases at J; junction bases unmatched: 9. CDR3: CASSQVDMGLATYNEQFF. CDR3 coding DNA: TGCGCCAGCAGCCAAGTCGATATGGGACTAGCTACCTACAATGAGCAGTTCTTC.

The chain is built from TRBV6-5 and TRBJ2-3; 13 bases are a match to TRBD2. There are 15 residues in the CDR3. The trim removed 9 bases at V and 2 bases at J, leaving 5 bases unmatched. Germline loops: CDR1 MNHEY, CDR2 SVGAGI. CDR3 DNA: TGTGCCAGTAGGACTAGCGGGGGTTACACAGATACGCAGTATTTT. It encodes CASRTSGGYTDTQYF.

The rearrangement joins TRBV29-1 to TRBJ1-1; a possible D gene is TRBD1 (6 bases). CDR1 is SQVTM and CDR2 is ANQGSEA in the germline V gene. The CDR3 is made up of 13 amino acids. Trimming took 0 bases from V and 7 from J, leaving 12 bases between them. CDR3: CSVEDRRGGEAFF. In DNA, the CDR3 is TGCAGCGTTGAAGACAGGAGGGGGGGTGAAGCTTTCTTT.

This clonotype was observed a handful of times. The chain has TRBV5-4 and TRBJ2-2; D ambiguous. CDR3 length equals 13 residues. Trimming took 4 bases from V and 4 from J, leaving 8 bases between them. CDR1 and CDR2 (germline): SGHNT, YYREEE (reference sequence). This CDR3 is CASSPQATGELFF. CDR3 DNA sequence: TGTGCCAGCAGCCCTCAGGCCACCGGGGAGCTGTTTTTT.

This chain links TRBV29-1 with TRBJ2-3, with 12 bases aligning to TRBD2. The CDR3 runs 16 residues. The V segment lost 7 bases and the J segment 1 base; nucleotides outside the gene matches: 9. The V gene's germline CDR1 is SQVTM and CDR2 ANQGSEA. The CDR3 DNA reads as TGCAGCGCCAACCCGGGGACTAGCGGGCGCACAGATACGCAGTATTTT. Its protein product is CSANPGTSGRTDTQYF.

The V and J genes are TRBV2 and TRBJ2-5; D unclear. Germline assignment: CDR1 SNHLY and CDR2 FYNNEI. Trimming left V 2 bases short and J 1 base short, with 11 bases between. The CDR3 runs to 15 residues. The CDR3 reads CASSERTTPQETQYF. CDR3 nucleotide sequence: TGTGCCAGCAGTGAAAGGACGACGCCCCAAGAGACCCAGTACTTC.

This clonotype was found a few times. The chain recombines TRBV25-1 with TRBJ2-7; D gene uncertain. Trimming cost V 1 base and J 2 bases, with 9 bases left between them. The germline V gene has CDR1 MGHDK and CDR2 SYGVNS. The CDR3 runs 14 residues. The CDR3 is CASSESPPAYEQYV. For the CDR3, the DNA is TGTGCCAGCAGTGAATCCCCCCCCGCCTACGAGCAGTACGTC.

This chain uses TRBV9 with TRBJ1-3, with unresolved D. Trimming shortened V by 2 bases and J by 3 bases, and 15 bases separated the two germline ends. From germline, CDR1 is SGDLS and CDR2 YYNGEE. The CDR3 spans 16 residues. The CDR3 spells CASSVSSGLLGNTIYF. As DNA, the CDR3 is TGTGCCAGCAGCGTTTCCAGCGGCCTTCTTGGAAACACCATATATTTT.

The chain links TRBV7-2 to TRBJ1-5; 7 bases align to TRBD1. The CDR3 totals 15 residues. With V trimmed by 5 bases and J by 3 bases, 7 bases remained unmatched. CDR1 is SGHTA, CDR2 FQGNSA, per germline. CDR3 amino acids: CASSPLTGVNQPQHF. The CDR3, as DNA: TGTGCCAGCAGCCCTCTAACAGGGGTCAATCAGCCCCAGCATTTT.

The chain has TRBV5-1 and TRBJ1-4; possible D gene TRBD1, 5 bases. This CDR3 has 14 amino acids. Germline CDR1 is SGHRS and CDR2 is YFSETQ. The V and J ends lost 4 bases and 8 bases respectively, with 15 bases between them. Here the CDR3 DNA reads TGCGCCAGCAGCAACAGGTTTCGGCAAGAAAAACTGTTTTTT. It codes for CASSNRFRQEKLFF.

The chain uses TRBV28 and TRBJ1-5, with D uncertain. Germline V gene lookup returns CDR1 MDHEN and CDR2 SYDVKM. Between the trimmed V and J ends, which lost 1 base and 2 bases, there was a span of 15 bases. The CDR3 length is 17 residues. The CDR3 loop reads CASSLFFGVRGNQPQHF. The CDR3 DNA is TGTGCCAGCAGTTTATTTTTTGGGGTTAGGGGCAATCAGCCCCAGCATTTT.

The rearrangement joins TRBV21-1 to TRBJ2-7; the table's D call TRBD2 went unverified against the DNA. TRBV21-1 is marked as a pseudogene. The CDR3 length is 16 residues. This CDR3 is CASSKGEGDSLYEQYV. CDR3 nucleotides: TGTGCCAGCAGCAAAGGAGAGGGAGACTCCCTATACGAGCAGTACGTC.

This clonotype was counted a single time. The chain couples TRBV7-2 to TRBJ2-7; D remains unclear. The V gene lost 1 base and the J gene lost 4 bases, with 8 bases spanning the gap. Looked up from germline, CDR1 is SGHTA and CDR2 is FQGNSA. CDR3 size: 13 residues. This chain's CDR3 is CASSLELTYEQYV. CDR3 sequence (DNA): TGTGCCAGCAGCTTAGAACTCACTTACGAGCAGTACGTC.

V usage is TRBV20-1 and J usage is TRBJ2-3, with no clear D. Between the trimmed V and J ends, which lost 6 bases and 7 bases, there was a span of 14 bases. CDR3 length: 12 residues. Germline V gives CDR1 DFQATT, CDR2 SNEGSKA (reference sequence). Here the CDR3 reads CSAALVRNTQYF. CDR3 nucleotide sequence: TGCAGTGCGGCGCTAGTTAGGAATACGCAGTATTTT.